This T cell receptor (beta chain) was sequenced during a study of TIL therapy for anti-PD-1-resistant metastatic lung cancer (dated by TCRdb to the early 2020s). Turning to the overall study: Tumors were harvested prior to any PD-1/PD-L1 blockade, after which nivolumab was administered to patients, and lymphodepletion, expanded TIL infusion and IL-2 were given to patients who progressed. A median age of approximately 50 years (range about 35-75) and a median tumor PD-L1 proportion score of more than 5% were recorded among enrolled patients. Most of the cohort had lung adenocarcinoma, including a few EGFR-mutant tumors and two ALK-rearranged tumors, and half of the patients were either current or former smokers. Across the cohort, whole-exome sequencing showed a median non-synonymous tumor mutation burden of less than 1.7 mutations per megabase. Clonotypes were tracked across tumor, expanded TIL product and serial blood samples by T cell receptor beta sequencing of tumor and peripheral blood.

The investigation overall reported the following: The baseline peripheral repertoire was partially replaced by infused TIL clonotypes, which then decayed over months, and no apparent association between persistence and response was found. The study protocol defined all tumor marker inferences as exploratory. Generalizability was limited because the cohort was highly selected, with more treatment-naive, never-smoker and oncogene-addicted patients included than is typical.

A word on this clone: Its antigen is not yet known. Base quality data are lacking; no much larger clone is found one base away.

The immunoSEQ v3 hsTCRB kit was used to amplify TCR beta CDR3 regions from genomic DNA through bias-controlled multiplex PCR. An Illumina NextSeq 500 was used to sequence the TCR libraries, reaching roughly 1.9 million read pairs at survey level or roughly 4.5-6.5 million at deep level. In the source study's methods: The immunoSEQ Analyzer software assigned V, D and J genes, filtered out non-productive sequences, and reported clonality. Repertoires of infused TIL and blood were compared using productive Simpson clonality and the Morisita overlap index of productive TRB rearrangements. Absolute clonotype counts in blood were estimated by multiplying the lymphocyte count by the CD3+ fraction and by the productive frequency of the clone. In TCRdb, the immuneACCESS table is reduced to in-frame sequences with V and J assigned. These tables do not hold every clone; where another copy was compared, an unresolved V gene accounts for under half, and the others remain unexplained. That table supplies the V and J calls and clone size; D and trimming were determined from the DNA. This sample has under 70,000 clones in its table, and 73% of those were observed once. The ten largest clonotypes hold 1.8% of the sample.

V loses 0 bases, J loses 0 bases, and the germline ends lie 11 bases apart. From the cysteine through the phenylalanine, the CDR3 covers 16 amino acids. Left in the record is the CDR3 DNA by itself, 48 bases read in frame from the first base. CDR1 and CDR2, looked up from the germline V gene, are MNHEY and SVGAGI. The time point label for this specimen denotes: pre-treatment sample, taken before nivolumab and TIL therapy. Between October 2017 and 2020, a dual-center phase I trial enrolled adults who had stage 4 NSCLC. The samples were obtained from a phase I trial that was single-arm and open-label and tested tumor-infiltrating lymphocyte therapy combined with nivolumab in advanced non-small cell lung cancer. Mononuclear cells from blood collected in EDTA tubes were isolated on a Ficoll gradient and snap-frozen as pellets, and DNA was then extracted using a Qiagen mini-prep kit.

The source of this sequence is a person aged 25-79 years with non-small cell lung cancer. The source material was blood, sampled at baseline. The chain was built from TRBV6-5 and TRBJ1-1; there is no confident call for the D gene. The nucleotide sequence is given as TGTGCCAGCAGTTACTCGAGGCCGTTTCTGAACACTGAAGCTTTCTTT. Its protein is CASSYSRPFLNTEAFF.